These T cell receptor beta chains were read from a single sample in a study of CD8+ T cells in alopecia areata. The repertoire was sequenced with immunoSEQ multiplex PCR; TCRdb's copy has only in-frame clones and lacks some. Of around 120,000 clones in the sample, roughly 68% were seen once. The specimen sequenced was CD4+ T cells sorted from blood. The receptor source for this set is a human donor in good health. Both conserved end residues are part of each CDR3. The order of the fields is V gene, D gene, J gene, CDR3 protein. D genes are given only for firm matches.

>TRBV5-1|-|TRBJ2-7
CASSFLGDEQYF
>TRBV25-1|-|TRBJ1-5
CASRQGWNQPQHF
>TRBV6-5|-|TRBJ1-2
CASSYSTGPNGYTF
>TRBV5-8|TRBD2|TRBJ2-3
CASSQGLAGDKTDTQYF
>TRBV7-9|TRBD1|TRBJ2-3
CASSLTGGGDTQYF
>TRBV30|TRBD2|TRBJ2-1
CAWGTGLFLADPSSYNEQFF
>TRBV11-2|-|TRBJ2-7
CASSLAHGEDYEQYF
>TRBV5-1|TRBD1|TRBJ1-5
CASSLDRNQPQHF
>TRBV27|TRBD1|TRBJ1-2
CASSPRTGTGGYTF
>TRBV14|-|TRBJ2-7
CASSLGSHSYEQYF
>TRBV29-1|-|TRBJ2-5
CSGQVAETQYF
>TRBV15|-|TRBJ2-5
CATSWRGGTVVETQYF
>TRBV30|TRBD1|TRBJ1-2
CAWSAYRGAAGYTF
>TRBV29-1|-|TRBJ2-6
CSVRVVGANVLTF
>TRBV29-1|-|TRBJ2-3
CTTSGGSTDTQYF
>TRBV14|-|TRBJ1-6
CASRQVDNSPLHF
>TRBV19|TRBD1|TRBJ1-1
CASSIAGQRFTEAFF
>TRBV7-3|-|TRBJ1-1
CASSQGSVTEAFF
>TRBV6-4|-|TRBJ1-2
CATDLGQRNYGYTF
>TRBV29-1|-|TRBJ2-1
CSVESSRGSNEQFF
>TRBV18|-|TRBJ2-7
CASSPETSYEQYF
>TRBV29-1|-|TRBJ2-2
CSSTGDSLNTGELFF
>TRBV30|-|TRBJ1-4
CAWKGGTAYEKLFF
>TRBV27|TRBD1|TRBJ1-2
CASTLGQGGGYTF
>TRBV14|-|TRBJ2-1
CASNPRGGEQFF
>TRBV29-1|TRBD1|TRBJ2-5
CSVSGTGGQETQYF